Sequencing of this TCR beta chain was carried out in a study of beta chain features in type 1 diabetes. At the level of the study: Patients were similar to healthy donors in age and gender (as well as in cell yields). Examination covered fewer than 110 million sorted cells spanning all samples. Study findings and constraints: In these data, an HLA type influence on TCRB rearrangement remained unresolved. Within each of all four CD4+ subsets, Type 1 diabetes patients had TCRB CDR3s that were moderately but significantly shorter. Researchers cautioned that cDNA sequencing could over-represent cells with high TCR expression.

The study reverse transcribed the entire isolated RNA, so it sequenced expressed TCRB transcripts. TCRdb keeps only in-frame clones here, not all; method: immunoSEQ multiplex PCR. The sample yields 500,000 to 850,000 clones, 11% to 15% seen once. The germline V and J ends were trimmed by 1 base and 3 bases, with 7 bases remaining between them. The CDR3 consists of 14 residues. Germline CDR1 reads GTSNPN; CDR2 reads SVGIG (reference sequence). This clone was counted only a few times. The antigen remains unidentified. The chain uses TRBV30 and TRBJ2-6; D remains ambiguous. This receptor was identified in a man aged 18-30 years with type 1 diabetes. The specimen sequenced was naive CD4+ T cells from blood. The CDR3 here is CAWSATRGANVLTF. In DNA form, the CDR3 reads TGTGCCTGGAGTGCGACTCGTGGGGCCAACGTCCTGACTTTC.